Listed below are T cell receptor beta chains from one sample, sequenced in a study of T-cell reconstitution after alpha-beta-depleted transplantation in children. Via MiXCR, TCRdb re-called the PCR reads, giving one row per CDR3 protein. The sample has roughly 100,000 distinct CDR3 sequences, 4.5% to 7.5% seen once. The source was PBMCs, mostly from graft donor cells, collected 60 days after TCRalphabeta/CD19-depleted stem cell transplant. The receptors come from a female patient between 2 and 15 years old who had a stem cell transplant for Fanconi anemia, so the T cells may come from the graft donor. The CDR3 runs from the conserved cysteine through the conserved F or W. D genes are given only for firm matches. Clone size appears in some rows only: once, few, many, or a class for an expanded clone.

d_gene: TRBD2; v_gene: TRBV12-3/TRBV12-4; j_gene: TRBJ2-3; abundance: many; CDR3nt: TGTGCCAGCAGGCCGCCTAGCGGGAGACCCACAGATACGCAGTATTTT; CDR3aa: CASRPPSGRPTDTQYF
d_gene: TRBD1; v_gene: TRBV28; j_gene: TRBJ1-5; abundance: -; CDR3nt: TGTGCCAGCAGTTTCCCAGCCGGACAGGGAGAGCGCAATCAGCCCCAGCATTTT; CDR3aa: CASSFPAGQGERNQPQHF
d_gene: TRBD2; v_gene: TRBV20-1; j_gene: TRBJ2-7; abundance: -; CDR3nt: TGCAGTGCTAGAGCAACAAAAAGACTAGCGGTCTCCTACGAGCAGTACTTC; CDR3aa: CSARATKRLAVSYEQYF
d_gene: -; v_gene: TRBV3-1; j_gene: TRBJ1-2; abundance: -; CDR3nt: TGTGCCAGCAGCCAAACGACAGGCACTAACTATGGCTACACCTTC; CDR3aa: CASSQTTGTNYGYTF
d_gene: TRBD1; v_gene: TRBV5-1; j_gene: TRBJ2-2; abundance: -; CDR3nt: TGCGTAAGGACAGGGGCCGACACCGGGGAGCTGTTTTTT; CDR3aa: CVRTGADTGELFF
d_gene: TRBD2; v_gene: TRBV5-1; j_gene: TRBJ2-3; abundance: many; CDR3nt: TGCGCCAGCAGCATAGGACTAGCGGGAGGTACCGATCAACATACGCAGTATTTT; CDR3aa: CASSIGLAGGTDQHTQYF
d_gene: -; v_gene: TRBV5-1; j_gene: TRBJ2-3; abundance: -; CDR3nt: TGCGCCAGCAGCTTGGATCCGAGGAGTACAGATACGCAGTATTTT; CDR3aa: CASSLDPRSTDTQYF
d_gene: TRBD2; v_gene: TRBV20-1; j_gene: TRBJ2-3; abundance: many; CDR3nt: TGCAGTGCTACGACTAGCGGGGTTTTCGATACGCAGTATTTT; CDR3aa: CSATTSGVFDTQYF
d_gene: -; v_gene: TRBV4-1; j_gene: TRBJ2-1; abundance: -; CDR3nt: TGCGCCAGCAGCCAAGATATCCTAGCCCCCGATGAGCAGTTCTTC; CDR3aa: CASSQDILAPDEQFF
d_gene: TRBD2; v_gene: TRBV28; j_gene: TRBJ2-1; abundance: many; CDR3nt: TGTGCCAGCAGCAACCAGGCCTTTACGGGAGGACCGCATGAGCAGTTCTTC; CDR3aa: CASSNQAFTGGPHEQFF
d_gene: -; v_gene: TRBV12-3/TRBV12-4; j_gene: TRBJ2-4; abundance: many; CDR3nt: TGTGCCAGCAGTTTATTGCAGGGCCAGAACATTCAGTACTTC; CDR3aa: CASSLLQGQNIQYF
d_gene: -; v_gene: TRBV18; j_gene: TRBJ2-3; abundance: -; CDR3nt: TGTGCCAGCTCGGAGAGACAGCGGGCAGATACGCAGTATTTT; CDR3aa: CASSERQRADTQYF
d_gene: -; v_gene: TRBV5-1; j_gene: TRBJ2-6; abundance: medium-sized; CDR3nt: TGCGCCAGCAGCGCCAGGGCTGGGGCCAACGTCCTGACTTTC; CDR3aa: CASSARAGANVLTF
d_gene: -; v_gene: TRBV7-9; j_gene: TRBJ2-4; abundance: -; CDR3nt: TGTGCCAGCAGCTCGCAGAAAAACATTCAGTACTTC; CDR3aa: CASSSQKNIQYF
d_gene: -; v_gene: TRBV7-2; j_gene: TRBJ2-1; abundance: many; CDR3nt: TGTGCCAGCAGCTTAGAAGGGACGCGGGGTTTTGAGCAGTTCTTC; CDR3aa: CASSLEGTRGFEQFF
d_gene: -; v_gene: TRBV20-1; j_gene: TRBJ2-3; abundance: few; CDR3nt: TGCAGTGCTAGAGTTCAAACAGCCGTCCTAAACACAGATACGCAGTATTTT; CDR3aa: CSARVQTAVLNTDTQYF
d_gene: TRBD2; v_gene: TRBV12-3/TRBV12-4; j_gene: TRBJ2-5; abundance: many; CDR3nt: TGTGCCAGCAGTTTAGGGGGGGGAGGTAGAGAGACCCAGTACTTC; CDR3aa: CASSLGGGGRETQYF
d_gene: -; v_gene: TRBV28; j_gene: TRBJ1-5; abundance: many; CDR3nt: TGTGCCAGCAGTTCGGGGGAGTGGTATAGCAATCAGCCCCAGCATTTT; CDR3aa: CASSSGEWYSNQPQHF
d_gene: -; v_gene: TRBV5-6; j_gene: TRBJ2-5; abundance: many; CDR3nt: TGTGCCAGCAGCTTTTTCTTGGCAACAGAGACCCAGTACTTC; CDR3aa: CASSFFLATETQYF
d_gene: -; v_gene: TRBV5-1; j_gene: TRBJ1-2; abundance: -; CDR3nt: TGCGCCAGCAGCGCGGACGGAAACTATGGCTACACCTTC; CDR3aa: CASSADGNYGYTF
d_gene: -; v_gene: TRBV6-4; j_gene: TRBJ2-1; abundance: many; CDR3nt: TGTGCCAGCAGTGACCCCCTTTTCGGAAATGAGCAGTTCTTC; CDR3aa: CASSDPLFGNEQFF
d_gene: -; v_gene: TRBV9; j_gene: TRBJ1-2; abundance: few; CDR3nt: TGTGCCAGCAGCGCCCGGGACAACCTTAACTATGGCTACACCTTC; CDR3aa: CASSARDNLNYGYTF
d_gene: -; v_gene: TRBV5-1; j_gene: TRBJ2-3; abundance: -; CDR3nt: TGCGCCAGCGGAATAGCGGACCCCACAGATACGCAGTATTTT; CDR3aa: CASGIADPTDTQYF
d_gene: TRBD2; v_gene: TRBV12-3/TRBV12-4; j_gene: TRBJ2-2; abundance: -; CDR3nt: TGTGCCAGCAGTTTGCTCGCGGGAGTAGCCGGGGAGCTGTTTTTT; CDR3aa: CASSLLAGVAGELFF
d_gene: -; v_gene: TRBV20-1; j_gene: TRBJ2-3; abundance: -; CDR3nt: TGCAGTGCCCCAGCATCCACAGATACGCAGTATTTT; CDR3aa: CSAPASTDTQYF
d_gene: TRBD2; v_gene: TRBV4-2; j_gene: TRBJ2-2; abundance: many; CDR3nt: TGTGCCAGCAGCCTTGAGCGGGGGTCGAACACCGGGGAGCTGTTTTTT; CDR3aa: CASSLERGSNTGELFF
d_gene: -; v_gene: TRBV27; j_gene: TRBJ2-7; abundance: many; CDR3nt: TGTGCCAGCAGTTTGACCGGGACTTCCCCCTACGAGCAGTACTTC; CDR3aa: CASSLTGTSPYEQYF
d_gene: -; v_gene: TRBV5-1; j_gene: TRBJ2-7; abundance: few; CDR3nt: TGCGCCAGCAGCTTGGGGACCCGCACAAGCCCCGAGCAGTACTTC; CDR3aa: CASSLGTRTSPEQYF
d_gene: TRBD1; v_gene: TRBV7-3; j_gene: TRBJ2-1; abundance: many; CDR3nt: TGTGCCAGCAGTCCCCCCAAGAGACAGGGATACTACAATGAGCAGTTCTTC; CDR3aa: CASSPPKRQGYYNEQFF
d_gene: TRBD1; v_gene: TRBV20-1; j_gene: TRBJ1-1; abundance: few; CDR3nt: TGCAGTGCTAGGGGGCGAATGGACAGGGCGGTCACTGAAGCTTTCTTT; CDR3aa: CSARGRMDRAVTEAFF
d_gene: -; v_gene: TRBV12-3/TRBV12-4; j_gene: TRBJ2-2; abundance: many; CDR3nt: TGTGCCAGCAGCCTACCGGGCAGGGGTAGCACCGGGGAGCTGTTTTTT; CDR3aa: CASSLPGRGSTGELFF
d_gene: -; v_gene: TRBV7-3; j_gene: TRBJ2-1; abundance: -; CDR3nt: TGTGCCAGCAGCTTACGCGGGGCGTTGGGGGGTGAGCAGTTCTTC; CDR3aa: CASSLRGALGGEQFF
d_gene: -; v_gene: TRBV11-2; j_gene: TRBJ2-7; abundance: few; CDR3nt: TGTGCCAGCAGCTCCCTCCAGGGGGGGGCGGGGTACGAGCAGTACTTC; CDR3aa: CASSSLQGGAGYEQYF
d_gene: TRBD1; v_gene: TRBV12-3/TRBV12-4; j_gene: TRBJ2-1; abundance: many; CDR3nt: TGTGCCAGCAGGCTCGGGACAGGTGCATACAATGAGCAGTTCTTC; CDR3aa: CASRLGTGAYNEQFF
d_gene: -; v_gene: TRBV9; j_gene: TRBJ1-4; abundance: -; CDR3nt: TGTGCCAGCAGCGTAGGTGAGGGGACTAATGAAAAACTGTTTTTT; CDR3aa: CASSVGEGTNEKLFF
d_gene: -; v_gene: TRBV6-5; j_gene: TRBJ2-5; abundance: many; CDR3nt: TGTGCCAGCAGTTACTCAAGGGTACAAGAGACCCAGTACTTC; CDR3aa: CASSYSRVQETQYF
d_gene: -; v_gene: TRBV20-1; j_gene: TRBJ2-5; abundance: many; CDR3nt: TGCAGTGCTACGAGACTAGTTCGGGAGACCCAGTACTTC; CDR3aa: CSATRLVRETQYF
d_gene: -; v_gene: TRBV18; j_gene: TRBJ1-3; abundance: -; CDR3nt: TGTGCCAGCTCACCTACCCACGACAGGAACATTGGAAACACCATATATTTT; CDR3aa: CASSPTHDRNIGNTIYF
d_gene: -; v_gene: TRBV5-1; j_gene: TRBJ2-5; abundance: many; CDR3nt: TGCGCCAGCAGCCAACAGGGAGGGGAGACCCAGTACTTC; CDR3aa: CASSQQGGETQYF
d_gene: TRBD2; v_gene: TRBV29-1; j_gene: TRBJ2-7; abundance: many; CDR3nt: TGCAGCGGAGGGACTAGCGGGGACTACGAGCAGTACTTC; CDR3aa: CSGGTSGDYEQYF
d_gene: -; v_gene: TRBV3-1; j_gene: TRBJ2-5; abundance: -; CDR3nt: TGTGCCAGCAGCCCCATTGCGGGGACTTTGGGGACCCAGTACTTC; CDR3aa: CASSPIAGTLGTQYF
d_gene: -; v_gene: TRBV20-1; j_gene: TRBJ1-4; abundance: -; CDR3nt: TGCAGTGTCAGAGGTGGTGTTCGGGGGACGGGGGATGAAAAACTGTTTTTT; CDR3aa: CSVRGGVRGTGDEKLFF
d_gene: TRBD1; v_gene: TRBV5-1; j_gene: TRBJ1-2; abundance: many; CDR3nt: TGCGCCAGCAGCCTTGACAGGGACTATGGCTACACCTTC; CDR3aa: CASSLDRDYGYTF
d_gene: -; v_gene: TRBV18; j_gene: TRBJ2-5; abundance: -; CDR3nt: TGTGCCAGCTCACCACTTCTAGTAACCCAAGAGACCCAGTACTTC; CDR3aa: CASSPLLVTQETQYF
d_gene: TRBD1; v_gene: TRBV10-2; j_gene: TRBJ2-2; abundance: many; CDR3nt: TGCGCCAGCGGGACAGGGGAAACGAACACCGGGGAGCTGTTTTTT; CDR3aa: CASGTGETNTGELFF
d_gene: TRBD1; v_gene: TRBV9; j_gene: TRBJ2-1; abundance: many; CDR3nt: TGTGCCAGCAGCCCATCAGTAGGGATCAGGGGGCCCTACAATGAGCAGTTCTTC; CDR3aa: CASSPSVGIRGPYNEQFF
d_gene: -; v_gene: TRBV7-7; j_gene: TRBJ2-2; abundance: few; CDR3nt: TGTGCCAGCAGCCCCTCGGTGCCAACCCCACCCGGGGAGCTGTTTTTT; CDR3aa: CASSPSVPTPPGELFF
d_gene: TRBD1; v_gene: TRBV28; j_gene: TRBJ1-5; abundance: few; CDR3nt: TGTGCCAGCAGTCCCCCCTTTTTCGGGACAGGGATCAATCAGCCCCAGCATTTT; CDR3aa: CASSPPFFGTGINQPQHF
d_gene: TRBD2; v_gene: TRBV27; j_gene: TRBJ2-1; abundance: many; CDR3nt: TGTGCCAGCAGTTTATCCCTAGCGGGCGATGAGCAGTTCTTC; CDR3aa: CASSLSLAGDEQFF
d_gene: -; v_gene: TRBV20-1; j_gene: TRBJ1-1; abundance: many; CDR3nt: TGCAGTGCTCAAGGGACGGTTAACACTGAAGCTTTCTTT; CDR3aa: CSAQGTVNTEAFF
d_gene: TRBD2; v_gene: TRBV6-5; j_gene: TRBJ2-5; abundance: many; CDR3nt: TGTGCCAGCTGGGGGGGACTAGCGAGCGAGACCCAGTACTTC; CDR3aa: CASWGGLASETQYF
d_gene: -; v_gene: TRBV5-1; j_gene: TRBJ2-5; abundance: many; CDR3nt: TGCGCCAGCAGCTTGTTCCGAGAGACCCAGTACTTC; CDR3aa: CASSLFRETQYF
d_gene: TRBD1; v_gene: TRBV5-1; j_gene: TRBJ2-7; abundance: -; CDR3nt: TGCGCCAGCAGCTTGGCGGGGGACAGGGCTTTTCGCTACGAGCAGTACTTC; CDR3aa: CASSLAGDRAFRYEQYF
d_gene: -; v_gene: TRBV5-1; j_gene: TRBJ2-5; abundance: -; CDR3nt: TGCGCCAGCAGCTTGGCCGTCTCGGACTACGAAGAGACCCAGTACTTC; CDR3aa: CASSLAVSDYEETQYF
d_gene: TRBD1; v_gene: TRBV12-3/TRBV12-4; j_gene: TRBJ2-7; abundance: many; CDR3nt: TGTGCCAGCAGTTTGGGACAGCTCGCGGGGCAGTACTTC; CDR3aa: CASSLGQLAGQYF
d_gene: -; v_gene: TRBV20-1; j_gene: TRBJ1-2; abundance: many; CDR3nt: TGCAGTGCTATGGTGGGGGCCGGGGGCTATGGCTACACCTTC; CDR3aa: CSAMVGAGGYGYTF